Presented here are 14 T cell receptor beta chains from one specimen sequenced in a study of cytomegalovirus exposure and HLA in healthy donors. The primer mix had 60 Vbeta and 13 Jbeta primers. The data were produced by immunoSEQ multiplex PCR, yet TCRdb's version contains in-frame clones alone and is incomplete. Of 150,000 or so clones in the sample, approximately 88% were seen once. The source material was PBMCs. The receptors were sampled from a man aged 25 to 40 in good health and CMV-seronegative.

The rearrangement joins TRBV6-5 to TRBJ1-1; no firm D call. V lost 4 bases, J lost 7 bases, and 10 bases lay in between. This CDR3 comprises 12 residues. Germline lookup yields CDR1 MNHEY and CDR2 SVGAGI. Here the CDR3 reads CASSSLQDEAFF. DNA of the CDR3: TGTGCCAGCAGTTCCTTACAAGATGAAGCTTTCTTT.

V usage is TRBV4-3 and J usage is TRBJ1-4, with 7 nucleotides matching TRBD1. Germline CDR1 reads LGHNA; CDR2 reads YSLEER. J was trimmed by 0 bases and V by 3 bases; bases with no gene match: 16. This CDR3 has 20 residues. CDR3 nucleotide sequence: TGCGCCAGCAGCCACCACCGACAGGGACCCCTCCTTGCAACTAATGAAAAACTGTTTTTT. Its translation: CASSHHRQGPLLATNEKLFF.

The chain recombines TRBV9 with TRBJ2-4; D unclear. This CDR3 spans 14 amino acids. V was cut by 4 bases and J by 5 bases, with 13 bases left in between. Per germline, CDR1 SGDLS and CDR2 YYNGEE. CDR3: CASSPRPVENIQYF. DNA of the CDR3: TGTGCCAGCAGCCCCCGCCCGGTGGAAAACATTCAGTACTTC.

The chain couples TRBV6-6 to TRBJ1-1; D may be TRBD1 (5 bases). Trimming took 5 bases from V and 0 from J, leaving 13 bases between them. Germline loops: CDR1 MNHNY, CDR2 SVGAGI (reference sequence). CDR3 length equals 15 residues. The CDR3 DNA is TGTGCCAGCAGTGTGTCCCTGGACATGAACACTGAAGCTTTCTTT. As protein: CASSVSLDMNTEAFF.

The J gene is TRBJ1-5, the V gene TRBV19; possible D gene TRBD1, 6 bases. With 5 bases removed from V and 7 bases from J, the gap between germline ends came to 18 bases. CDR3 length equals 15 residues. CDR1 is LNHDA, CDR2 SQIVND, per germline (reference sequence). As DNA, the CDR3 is TGTGCCAGTAGTTTCCCGACAGGCTTGGGCCAGCCCCAGCATTTT. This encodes CASSFPTGLGQPQHF.

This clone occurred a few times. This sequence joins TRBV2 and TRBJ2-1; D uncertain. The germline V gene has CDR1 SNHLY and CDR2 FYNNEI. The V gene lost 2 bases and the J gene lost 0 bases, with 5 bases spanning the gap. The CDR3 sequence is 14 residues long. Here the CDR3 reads CASSELSSYNEQFF. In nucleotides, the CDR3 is TGTGCCAGCAGTGAACTGAGCTCCTACAATGAGCAGTTCTTC. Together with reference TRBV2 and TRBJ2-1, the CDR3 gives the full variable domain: EPEVTQTPSHQVTQMGQEVILRCVPISNHLYFYWYRQILGQKVEFLVSFYNNEISEKSEIFDDQFSVERPDGSNFTLKIRSTKLEDSAMYFCASSELSSYNEQFFGPGTRLTVL.

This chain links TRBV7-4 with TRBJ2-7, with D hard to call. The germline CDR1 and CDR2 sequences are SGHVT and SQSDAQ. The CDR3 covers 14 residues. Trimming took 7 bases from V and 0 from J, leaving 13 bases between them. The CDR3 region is CASNPLPSSYEQYF. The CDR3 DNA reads TGTGCCAGCAACCCCCTACCTAGCTCCTACGAGCAGTACTTC.

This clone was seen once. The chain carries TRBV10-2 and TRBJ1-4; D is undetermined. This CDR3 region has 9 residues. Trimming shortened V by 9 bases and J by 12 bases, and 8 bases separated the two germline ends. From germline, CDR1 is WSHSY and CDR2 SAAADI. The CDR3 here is CASWSQLFF. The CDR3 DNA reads TGCGCCAGTTGGAGCCAACTGTTTTTT.

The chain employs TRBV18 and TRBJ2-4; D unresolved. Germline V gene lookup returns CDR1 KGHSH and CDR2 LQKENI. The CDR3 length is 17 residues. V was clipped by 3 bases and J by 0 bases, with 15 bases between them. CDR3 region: CASSPRLQTVAKNIQYF. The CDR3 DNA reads TGTGCCAGCTCACCCAGGCTCCAAACGGTAGCCAAAAACATTCAGTACTTC.

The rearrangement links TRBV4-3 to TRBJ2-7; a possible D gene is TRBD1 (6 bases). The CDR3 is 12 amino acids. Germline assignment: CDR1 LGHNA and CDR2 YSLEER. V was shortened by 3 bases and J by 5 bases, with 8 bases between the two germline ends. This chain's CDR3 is CASSQGHDEQYF. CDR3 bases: TGCGCCAGCAGCCAGGGACACGACGAGCAGTACTTC.

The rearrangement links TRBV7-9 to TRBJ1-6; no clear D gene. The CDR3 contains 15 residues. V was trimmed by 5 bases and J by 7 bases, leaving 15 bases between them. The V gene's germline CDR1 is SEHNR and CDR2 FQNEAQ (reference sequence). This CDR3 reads CASSPPLPRNSPLHF. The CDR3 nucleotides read TGTGCCAGCAGCCCCCCGCTGCCTAGGAATTCACCCCTCCACTTT. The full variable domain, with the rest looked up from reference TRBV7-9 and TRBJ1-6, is DTGVSQNPRHKITKRGQNVTFRCDPISEHNRLYWYRQTLGQGPEFLTYFQNEAQLEKSRLLSDRFSAERPKGSFSTLEIQRTEQGDSAMYLCASSPPLPRNSPLHFGNGTRLTVT.

The CDR3 bases are TGCGCCAGCAGCTTGCCGGGACAGGGGGGAGAGCAGTACTTC. Amino acids: CASSLPGQGGEQYF. This rearrangement joins TRBV5-1 to TRBJ2-5; 11 bases are a match to TRBD1. V trimming: 1 base; J trimming: 11 bases; junction bases outside the gene matches: 7. CDR3 size: 14 residues. In germline, CDR1 is SGHRS, CDR2 YFSETQ. The whole variable domain, remainder taken from reference TRBV5-1 and TRBJ2-5, is KAGVTQTPRYLIKTRGQQVTLSCSPISGHRSVSWYQQTPGQGLQFLFEYFSETQRNKGNFPGRFSGRQFSNSRSEMNVSTLELGDSALYLCASSLPGQGGEQYFGPGTRLLVL.

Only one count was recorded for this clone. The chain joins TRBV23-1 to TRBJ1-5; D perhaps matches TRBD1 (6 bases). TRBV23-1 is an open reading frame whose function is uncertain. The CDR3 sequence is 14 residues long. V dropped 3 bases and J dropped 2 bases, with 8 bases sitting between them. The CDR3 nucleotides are TGCGCCAGCAGTCACCCAGGGGGCAATCAGCCCCAGCATTTT. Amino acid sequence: CASSHPGGNQPQHF.

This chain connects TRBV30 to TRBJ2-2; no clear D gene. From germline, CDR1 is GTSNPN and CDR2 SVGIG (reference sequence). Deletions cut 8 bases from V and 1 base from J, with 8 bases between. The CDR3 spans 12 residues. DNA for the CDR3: TGTGCCCGCGGATGGAACACCGGGGAGCTGTTTTTT. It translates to CARGWNTGELFF.